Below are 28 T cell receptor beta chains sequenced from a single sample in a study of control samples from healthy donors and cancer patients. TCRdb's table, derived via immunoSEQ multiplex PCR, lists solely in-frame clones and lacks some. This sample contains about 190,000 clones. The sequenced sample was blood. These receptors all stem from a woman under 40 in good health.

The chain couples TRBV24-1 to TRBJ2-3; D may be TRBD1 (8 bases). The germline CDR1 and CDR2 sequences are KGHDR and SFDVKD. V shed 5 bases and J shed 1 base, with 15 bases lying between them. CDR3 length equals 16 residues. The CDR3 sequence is CATSGWEGQGTDTQYF. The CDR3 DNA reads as TGTGCCACCAGTGGATGGGAGGGACAGGGCACAGATACGCAGTATTTT.

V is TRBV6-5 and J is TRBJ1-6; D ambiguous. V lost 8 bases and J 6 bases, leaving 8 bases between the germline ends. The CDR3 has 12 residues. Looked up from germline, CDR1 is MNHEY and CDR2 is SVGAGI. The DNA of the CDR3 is TGTGCCAGCCAACGGAGTAATTCACCCCTCCACTTT. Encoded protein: CASQRSNSPLHF.

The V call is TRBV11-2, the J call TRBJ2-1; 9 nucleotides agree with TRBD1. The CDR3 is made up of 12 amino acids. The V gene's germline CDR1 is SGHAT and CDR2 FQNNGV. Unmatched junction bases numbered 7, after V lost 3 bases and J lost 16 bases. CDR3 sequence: CASSLATGGGFF. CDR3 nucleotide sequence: TGTGCCAGCAGCTTGGCTACAGGGGGCGGTTTCTTC.

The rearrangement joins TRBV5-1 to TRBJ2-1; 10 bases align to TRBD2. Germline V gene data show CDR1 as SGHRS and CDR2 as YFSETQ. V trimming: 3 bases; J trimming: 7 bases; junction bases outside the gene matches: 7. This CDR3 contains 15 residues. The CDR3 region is CASSWGLAIKNEQFF. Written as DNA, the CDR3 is TGCGCCAGCAGCTGGGGACTAGCGATTAAGAATGAGCAGTTCTTC.

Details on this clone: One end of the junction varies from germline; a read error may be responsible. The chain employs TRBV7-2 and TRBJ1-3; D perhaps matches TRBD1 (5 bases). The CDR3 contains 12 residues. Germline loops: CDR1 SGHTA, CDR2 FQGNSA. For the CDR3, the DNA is TGTGCCAGCAGCTTAGTGGGACGGATTCCCATTTTT. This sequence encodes CASSLVGRIPIF.

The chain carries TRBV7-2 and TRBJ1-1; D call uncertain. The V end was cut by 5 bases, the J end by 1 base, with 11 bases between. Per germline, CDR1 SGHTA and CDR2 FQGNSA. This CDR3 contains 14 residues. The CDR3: CASSLILRNTEAFF. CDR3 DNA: TGTGCCAGCAGCCTAATCCTAAGGAACACTGAAGCTTTCTTT. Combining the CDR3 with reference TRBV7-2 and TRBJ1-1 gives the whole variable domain GAGVSQSPSNKVTEKGKDVELRCDPISGHTALYWYRQSLGQGLEFLIYFQGNSAPDKSGLPSDRFSAERTGGSVSTLTIQRTQQEDSAVYLCASSLILRNTEAFFGQGTRLTVV.

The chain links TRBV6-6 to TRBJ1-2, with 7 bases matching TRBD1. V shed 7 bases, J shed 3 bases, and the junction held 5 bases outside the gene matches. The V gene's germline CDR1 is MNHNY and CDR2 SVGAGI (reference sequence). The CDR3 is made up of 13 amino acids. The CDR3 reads CASKQGLDYGYTF. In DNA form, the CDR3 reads TGTGCCAGCAAACAGGGGCTAGACTATGGCTACACCTTC.

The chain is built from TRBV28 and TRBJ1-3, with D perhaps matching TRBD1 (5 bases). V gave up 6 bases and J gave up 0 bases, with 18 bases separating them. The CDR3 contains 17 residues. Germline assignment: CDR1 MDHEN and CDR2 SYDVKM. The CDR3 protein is CASSPWDPKSSGNTIYF. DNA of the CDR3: TGTGCCAGCAGCCCATGGGACCCCAAGAGCTCTGGAAACACCATATATTTT.

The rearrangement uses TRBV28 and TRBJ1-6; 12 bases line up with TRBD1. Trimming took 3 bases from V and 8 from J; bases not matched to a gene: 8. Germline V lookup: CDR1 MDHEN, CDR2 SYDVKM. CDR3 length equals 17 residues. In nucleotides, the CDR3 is TGTGCCAGCAGTTTGCCCGGGACAGGGGGCTGGGATTCACCCCTCCACTTT. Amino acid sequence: CASSLPGTGGWDSPLHF.

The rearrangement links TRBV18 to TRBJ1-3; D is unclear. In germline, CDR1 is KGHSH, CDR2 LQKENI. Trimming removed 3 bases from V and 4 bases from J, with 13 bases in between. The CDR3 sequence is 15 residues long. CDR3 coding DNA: TGTGCCAGCTCACCGGGATTAGAGTTCGGAAACACCATATATTTT. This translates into CASSPGLEFGNTIYF.

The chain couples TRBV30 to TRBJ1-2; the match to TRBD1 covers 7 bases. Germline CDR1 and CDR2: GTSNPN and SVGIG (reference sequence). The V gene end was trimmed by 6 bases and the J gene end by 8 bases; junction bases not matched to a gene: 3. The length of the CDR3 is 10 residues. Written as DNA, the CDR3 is TGTGCCTGCCCGGACAGGGGCTACACCTTC. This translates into CACPDRGYTF.

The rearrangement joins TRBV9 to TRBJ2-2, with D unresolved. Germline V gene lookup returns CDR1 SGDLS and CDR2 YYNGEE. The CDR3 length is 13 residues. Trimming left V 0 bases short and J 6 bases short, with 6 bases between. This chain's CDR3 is CASSVAVAGELFF. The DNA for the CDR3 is TGTGCCAGCAGCGTAGCAGTGGCCGGGGAGCTGTTTTTT.

For the CDR3, the DNA is TGTGCCAGCAGCCGGCCGAGGGCGGCTAATGAAAAACTGTTTTTT. Its translation: CASSRPRAANEKLFF. This chain joins TRBV7-8 and TRBJ1-4; no clear D. CDR3 length: 15 residues. V was pared by 5 bases and J by 3 bases, with 13 bases between. In germline, CDR1 is SGHVS, CDR2 FQNEAQ. The full variable domain, rest sourced from reference TRBV7-8 and TRBJ1-4, is GAGVSQSPRYKVAKRGQDVALRCDPISGHVSLFWYQQALGQGPEFLTYFQNEAQLDKSGLPSDRFFAERPEGSVSTLKIQRTQQEDSAVYLCASSRPRAANEKLFFGSGTQLSVL.

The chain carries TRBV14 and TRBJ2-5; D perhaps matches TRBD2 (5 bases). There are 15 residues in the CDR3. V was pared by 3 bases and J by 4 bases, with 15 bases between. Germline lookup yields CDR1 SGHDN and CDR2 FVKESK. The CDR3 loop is CASSHLDWWGETQYF. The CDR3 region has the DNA TGTGCCAGCAGCCACTTGGACTGGTGGGGAGAGACCCAGTACTTC.

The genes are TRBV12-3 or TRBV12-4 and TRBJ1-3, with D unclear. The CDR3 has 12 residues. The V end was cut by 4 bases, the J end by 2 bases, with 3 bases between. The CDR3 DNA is TGTGCCAGCAGTTCGGCTGGAAACACCATATATTTT. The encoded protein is CASSSAGNTIYF.

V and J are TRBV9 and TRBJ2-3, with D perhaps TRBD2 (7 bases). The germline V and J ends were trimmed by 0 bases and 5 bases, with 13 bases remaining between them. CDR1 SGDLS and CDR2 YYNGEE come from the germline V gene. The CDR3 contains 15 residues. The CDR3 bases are TGTGCCAGCAGCGTAGTCGGGGGGCGCGGAGATACGCAGTATTTT. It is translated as CASSVVGGRGDTQYF.

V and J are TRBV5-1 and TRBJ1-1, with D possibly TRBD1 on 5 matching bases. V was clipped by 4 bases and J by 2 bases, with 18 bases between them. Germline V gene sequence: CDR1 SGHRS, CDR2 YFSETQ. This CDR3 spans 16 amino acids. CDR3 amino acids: CASSTRDQNRNTEAFF. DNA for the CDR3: TGCGCCAGCAGCACCAGGGACCAGAATCGAAACACTGAAGCTTTCTTT.

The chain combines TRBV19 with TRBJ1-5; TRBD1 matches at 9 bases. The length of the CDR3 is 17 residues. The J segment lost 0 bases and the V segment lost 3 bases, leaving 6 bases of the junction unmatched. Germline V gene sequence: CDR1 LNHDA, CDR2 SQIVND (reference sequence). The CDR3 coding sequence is TGTGCCAGTAGTATGGGACAGGGAAGGGATAGCAATCAGCCCCAGCATTTT. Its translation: CASSMGQGRDSNQPQHF.

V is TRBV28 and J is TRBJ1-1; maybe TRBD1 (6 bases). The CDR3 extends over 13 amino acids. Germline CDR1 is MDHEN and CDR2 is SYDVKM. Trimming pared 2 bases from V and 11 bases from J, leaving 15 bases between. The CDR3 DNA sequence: TGTGCCAGCAGTTTACCGGGCCTAAGGGGGGCTTTCTTT. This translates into CASSLPGLRGAFF.

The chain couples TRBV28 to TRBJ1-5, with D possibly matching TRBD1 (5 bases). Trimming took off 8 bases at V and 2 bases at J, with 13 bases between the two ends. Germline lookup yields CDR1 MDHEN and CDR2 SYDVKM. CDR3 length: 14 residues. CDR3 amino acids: CASLHGTRNQPQHF. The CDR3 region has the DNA TGTGCCAGCCTCCACGGGACCCGCAATCAGCCCCAGCATTTT.

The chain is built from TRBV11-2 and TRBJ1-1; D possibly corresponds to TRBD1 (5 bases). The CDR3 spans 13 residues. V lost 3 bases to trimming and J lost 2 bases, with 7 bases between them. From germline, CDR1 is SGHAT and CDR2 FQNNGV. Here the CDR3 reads CASSFDSNTEAFF. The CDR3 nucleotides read TGTGCCAGCAGCTTCGACAGTAACACTGAAGCTTTCTTT.

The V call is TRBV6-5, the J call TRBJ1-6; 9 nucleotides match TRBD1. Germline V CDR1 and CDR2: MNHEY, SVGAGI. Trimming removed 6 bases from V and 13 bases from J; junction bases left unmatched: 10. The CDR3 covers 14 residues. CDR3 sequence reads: CASSSTGGANPLHF. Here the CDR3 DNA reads TGTGCCAGCAGCTCGACAGGGGGAGCAAACCCCCTCCACTTT.

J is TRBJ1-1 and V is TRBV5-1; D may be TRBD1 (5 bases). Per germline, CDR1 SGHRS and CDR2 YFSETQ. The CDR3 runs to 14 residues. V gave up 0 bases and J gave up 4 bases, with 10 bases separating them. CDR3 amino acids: CASSLAGARTEAFF. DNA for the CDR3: TGCGCCAGCAGCTTGGCCGGGGCACGCACTGAAGCTTTCTTT.

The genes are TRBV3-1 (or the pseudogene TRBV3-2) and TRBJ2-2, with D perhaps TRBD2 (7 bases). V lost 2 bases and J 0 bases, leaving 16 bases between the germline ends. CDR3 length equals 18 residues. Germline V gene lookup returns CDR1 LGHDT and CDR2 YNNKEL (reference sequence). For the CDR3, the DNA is TGTGCCAGCAGCCAAAAAACAGGGAGGGGGGCGAACACCGGGGAGCTGTTTTTT. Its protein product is CASSQKTGRGANTGELFF.

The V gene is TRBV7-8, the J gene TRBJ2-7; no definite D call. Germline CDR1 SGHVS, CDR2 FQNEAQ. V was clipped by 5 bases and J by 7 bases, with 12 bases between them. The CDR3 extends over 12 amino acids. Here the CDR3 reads CASSQGPEEQYF. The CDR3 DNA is TGTGCCAGCAGCCAAGGACCGGAGGAGCAGTACTTC.

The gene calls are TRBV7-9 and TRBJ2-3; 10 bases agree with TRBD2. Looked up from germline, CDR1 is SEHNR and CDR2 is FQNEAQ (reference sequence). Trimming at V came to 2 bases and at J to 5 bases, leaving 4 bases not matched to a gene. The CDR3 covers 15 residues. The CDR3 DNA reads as TGTGCCAGCAGCTTACTAGCGGGGGCGAAAGATACGCAGTATTTT. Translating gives CASSLLAGAKDTQYF.

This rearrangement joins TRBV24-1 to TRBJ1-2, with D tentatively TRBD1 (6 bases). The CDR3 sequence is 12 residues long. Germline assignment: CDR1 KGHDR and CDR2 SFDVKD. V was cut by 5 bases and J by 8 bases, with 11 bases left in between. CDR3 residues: CATSAGAGGYTF. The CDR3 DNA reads TGTGCCACCAGTGCAGGGGCAGGCGGCTACACCTTC.

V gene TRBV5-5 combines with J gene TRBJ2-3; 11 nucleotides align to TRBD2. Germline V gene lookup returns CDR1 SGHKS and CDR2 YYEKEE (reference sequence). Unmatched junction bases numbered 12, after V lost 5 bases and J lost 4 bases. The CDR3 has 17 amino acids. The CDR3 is CASSPNAGTSGSDTQYF. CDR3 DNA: TGTGCCAGCAGTCCGAACGCCGGGACTAGCGGCTCAGATACGCAGTATTTT.